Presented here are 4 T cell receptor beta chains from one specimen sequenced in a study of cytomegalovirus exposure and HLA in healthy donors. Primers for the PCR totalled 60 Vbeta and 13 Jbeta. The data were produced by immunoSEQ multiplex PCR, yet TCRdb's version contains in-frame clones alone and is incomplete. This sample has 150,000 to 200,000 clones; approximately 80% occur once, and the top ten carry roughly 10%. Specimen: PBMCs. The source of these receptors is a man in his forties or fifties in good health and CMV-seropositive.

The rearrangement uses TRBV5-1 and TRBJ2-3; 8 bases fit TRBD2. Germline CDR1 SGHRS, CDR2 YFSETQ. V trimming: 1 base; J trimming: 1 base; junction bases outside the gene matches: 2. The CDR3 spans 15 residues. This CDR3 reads CASSLTGGGTDTQYF. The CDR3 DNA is TGCGCCAGCAGCTTGACGGGGGGGGGCACAGATACGCAGTATTTT.

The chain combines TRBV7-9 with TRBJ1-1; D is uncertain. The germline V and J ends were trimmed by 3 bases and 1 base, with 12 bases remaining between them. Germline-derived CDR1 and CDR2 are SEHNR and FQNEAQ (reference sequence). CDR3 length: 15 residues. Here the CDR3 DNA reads TGTGCCAGCAGCTTTCCATTGGCAGAGAACACTGAAGCTTTCTTT. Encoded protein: CASSFPLAENTEAFF.

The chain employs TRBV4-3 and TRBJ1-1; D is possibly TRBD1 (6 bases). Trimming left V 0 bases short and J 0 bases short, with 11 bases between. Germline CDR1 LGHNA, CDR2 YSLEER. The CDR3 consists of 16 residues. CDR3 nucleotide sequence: TGCGCCAGCAGCCAAGACCGAGGACAGTTGAACACTGAAGCTTTCTTT. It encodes CASSQDRGQLNTEAFF.

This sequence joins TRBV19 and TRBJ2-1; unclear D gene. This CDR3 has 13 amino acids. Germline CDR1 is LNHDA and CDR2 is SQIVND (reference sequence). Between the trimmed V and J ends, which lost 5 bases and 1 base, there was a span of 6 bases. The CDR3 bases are TGTGCCAGTAGTGCACAGTCCTACAATGAGCAGTTCTTC. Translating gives CASSAQSYNEQFF. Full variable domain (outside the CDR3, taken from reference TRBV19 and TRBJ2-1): DGGITQSPKYLFRKEGQNVTLSCEQNLNHDAMYWYRQDPGQGLRLIYYSQIVNDFQKGDIAEGYSVSREKKESFPLTVTSAQKNPTAFYLCASSAQSYNEQFFGPGTRLTVL.